Listed below are T cell receptor beta chains from one sample, sequenced in a study of T cell responses to AZD1222 COVID-19 vaccine. The data were produced by immunoSEQ multiplex PCR, yet TCRdb's version contains in-frame clones alone and is incomplete. The data show 150,000 to 200,000 clones, around 92% seen once. Sample: peripheral blood, taken on day 0 of AZD1222 vaccination. These receptors all stem from an adult in good health. The CDR3 runs from the conserved cysteine through the conserved F or W. D genes are given only for firm matches. Only some rows state a clone size, as once, few, many or a class for expanded clones.

v_call: TRBV14; clone_size: NA; d_call: NA; j_call: TRBJ2-2; cdr3_aa: CASSLRGTGELFF; cdr3_nt: TGTGCCAGCAGCCTCCGGGGGACCGGGGAGCTGTTTTTT
v_call: TRBV11-2; clone_size: NA; d_call: NA; j_call: TRBJ1-4; cdr3_aa: CASSLRAGGLTNEKLFF; cdr3_nt: TGTGCCAGCAGCTTACGTGCGGGGGGCTTGACTAATGAAAAACTGTTTTTT
v_call: TRBV30; clone_size: NA; d_call: NA; j_call: TRBJ1-1; cdr3_aa: CAWKSWRVYTEAFF; cdr3_nt: TGTGCCTGGAAAAGCTGGAGGGTTTACACTGAAGCTTTCTTT
v_call: TRBV7-6; clone_size: NA; d_call: NA; j_call: TRBJ1-2; cdr3_aa: CASSPRLGVGNYGYTF; cdr3_nt: TGTGCCAGCAGCCCCAGGCTTGGGGTTGGTAACTATGGCTACACCTTC
v_call: TRBV24-1; clone_size: NA; d_call: TRBD2; j_call: TRBJ2-5; cdr3_aa: CATSDSGGRAGETQYF; cdr3_nt: TGTGCCACCAGTGATTCAGGCGGGAGGGCCGGTGAGACCCAGTACTTC
v_call: TRBV28; clone_size: NA; d_call: TRBD1; j_call: TRBJ1-2; cdr3_aa: CASSFPGGGLGKGSNYGYTF; cdr3_nt: TGTGCCAGCAGTTTCCCGGGAGGGGGCTTGGGCAAAGGGTCTAACTATGGCTACACCTTC
v_call: TRBV24-1; clone_size: NA; d_call: NA; j_call: TRBJ1-5; cdr3_aa: CATSPGGGNQPQHF; cdr3_nt: TGTGCCACCAGCCCTGGGGGGGGGAATCAGCCCCAGCATTTT
v_call: TRBV5-1; clone_size: once; d_call: TRBD1; j_call: TRBJ1-1; cdr3_aa: CASGAGGQTEAFF; cdr3_nt: TGCGCCAGCGGGGCAGGGGGCCAGACTGAAGCTTTCTTT
v_call: TRBV5-4; clone_size: NA; d_call: NA; j_call: TRBJ1-2; cdr3_aa: CASSLAGRGDNYGYTF; cdr3_nt: TGTGCCAGCAGCTTGGCGGGGAGGGGAGATAACTATGGCTACACCTTC
v_call: TRBV24-1; clone_size: NA; d_call: NA; j_call: TRBJ1-5; cdr3_aa: CATSDLMRGASGFSNQPQHF; cdr3_nt: TGTGCCACCAGTGATTTGATGCGGGGGGCGAGTGGGTTCAGCAATCAGCCCCAGCATTTT